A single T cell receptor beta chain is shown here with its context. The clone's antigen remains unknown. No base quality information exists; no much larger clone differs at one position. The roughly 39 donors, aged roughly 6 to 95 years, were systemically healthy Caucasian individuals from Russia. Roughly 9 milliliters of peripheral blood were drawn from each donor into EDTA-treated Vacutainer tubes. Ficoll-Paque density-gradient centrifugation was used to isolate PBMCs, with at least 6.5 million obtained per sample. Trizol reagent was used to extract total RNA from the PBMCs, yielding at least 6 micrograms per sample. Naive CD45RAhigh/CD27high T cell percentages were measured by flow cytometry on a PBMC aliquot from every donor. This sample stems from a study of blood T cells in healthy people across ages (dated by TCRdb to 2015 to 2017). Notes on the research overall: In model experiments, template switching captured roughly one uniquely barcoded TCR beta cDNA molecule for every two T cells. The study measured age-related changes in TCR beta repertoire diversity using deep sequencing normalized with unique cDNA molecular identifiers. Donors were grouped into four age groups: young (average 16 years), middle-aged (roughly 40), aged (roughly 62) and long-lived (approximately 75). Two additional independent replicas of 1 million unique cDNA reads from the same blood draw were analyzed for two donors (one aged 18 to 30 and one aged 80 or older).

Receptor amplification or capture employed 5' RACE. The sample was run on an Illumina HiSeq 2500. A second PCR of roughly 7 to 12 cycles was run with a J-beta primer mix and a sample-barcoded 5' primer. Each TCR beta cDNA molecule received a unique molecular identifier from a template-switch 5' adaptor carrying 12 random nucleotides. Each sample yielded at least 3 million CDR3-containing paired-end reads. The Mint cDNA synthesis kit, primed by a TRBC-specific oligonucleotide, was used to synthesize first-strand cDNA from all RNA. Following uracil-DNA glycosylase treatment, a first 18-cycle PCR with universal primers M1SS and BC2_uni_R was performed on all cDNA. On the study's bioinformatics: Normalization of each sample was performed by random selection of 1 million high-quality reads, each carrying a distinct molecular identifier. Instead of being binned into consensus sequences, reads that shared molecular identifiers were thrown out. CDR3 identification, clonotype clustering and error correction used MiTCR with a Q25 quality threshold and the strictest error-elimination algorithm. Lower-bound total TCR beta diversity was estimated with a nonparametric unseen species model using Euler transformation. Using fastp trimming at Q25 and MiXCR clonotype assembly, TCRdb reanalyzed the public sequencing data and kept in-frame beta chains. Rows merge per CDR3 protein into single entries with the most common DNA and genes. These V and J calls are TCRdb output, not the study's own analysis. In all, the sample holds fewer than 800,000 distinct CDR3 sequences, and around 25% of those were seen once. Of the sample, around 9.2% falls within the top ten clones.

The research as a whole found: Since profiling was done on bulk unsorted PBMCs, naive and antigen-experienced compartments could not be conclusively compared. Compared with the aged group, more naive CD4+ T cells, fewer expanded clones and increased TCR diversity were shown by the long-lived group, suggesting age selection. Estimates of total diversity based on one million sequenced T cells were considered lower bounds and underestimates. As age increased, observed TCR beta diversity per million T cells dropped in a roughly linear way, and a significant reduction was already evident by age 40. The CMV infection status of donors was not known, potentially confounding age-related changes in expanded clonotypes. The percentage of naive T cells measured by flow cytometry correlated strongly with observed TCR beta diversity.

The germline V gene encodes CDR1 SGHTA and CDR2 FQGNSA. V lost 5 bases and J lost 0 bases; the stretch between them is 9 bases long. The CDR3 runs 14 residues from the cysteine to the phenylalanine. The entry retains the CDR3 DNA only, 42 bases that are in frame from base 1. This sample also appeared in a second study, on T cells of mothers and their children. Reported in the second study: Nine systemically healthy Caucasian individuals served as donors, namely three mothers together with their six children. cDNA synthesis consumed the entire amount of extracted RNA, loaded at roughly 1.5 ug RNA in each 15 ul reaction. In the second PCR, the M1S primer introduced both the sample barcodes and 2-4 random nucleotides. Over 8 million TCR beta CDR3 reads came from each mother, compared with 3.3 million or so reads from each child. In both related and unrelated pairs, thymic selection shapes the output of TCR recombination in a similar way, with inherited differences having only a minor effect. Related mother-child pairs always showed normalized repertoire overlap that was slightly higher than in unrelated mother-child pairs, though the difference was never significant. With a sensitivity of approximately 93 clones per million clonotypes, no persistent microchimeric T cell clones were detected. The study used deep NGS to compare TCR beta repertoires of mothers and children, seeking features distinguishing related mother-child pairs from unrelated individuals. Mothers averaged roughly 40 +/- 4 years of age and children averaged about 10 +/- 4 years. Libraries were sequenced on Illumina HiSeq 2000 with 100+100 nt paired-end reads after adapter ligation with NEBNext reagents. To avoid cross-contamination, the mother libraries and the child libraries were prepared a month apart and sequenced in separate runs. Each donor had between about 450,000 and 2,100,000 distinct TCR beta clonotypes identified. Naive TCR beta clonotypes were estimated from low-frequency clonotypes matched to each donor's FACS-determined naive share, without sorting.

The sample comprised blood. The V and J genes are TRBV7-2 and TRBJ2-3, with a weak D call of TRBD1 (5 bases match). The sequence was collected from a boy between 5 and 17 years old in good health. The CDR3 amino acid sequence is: CASSDSPSTDTQYF. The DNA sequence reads TGTGCCAGCAGCGACAGTCCTAGCACAGATACGCAGTATTTT.